The 5 T cell receptor beta chains given below trace back to one sample, sequenced in a study of shared clonotypes between healthy human individuals. Libraries were prepared by immunoSEQ multiplex PCR; TCRdb keeps only in-frame clonotypes and omits some of them. The table has some 1.4 million clones, roughly 96% seen once. Sequencing was carried out using naive CD4+ T cells sorted from blood. Subset here: CD45RA+ positively selected. These receptors originate from a man aged 25 to 40 in good health.

The chain uses TRBV9 and TRBJ2-3, with D perhaps matching TRBD2 (5 bases). The V gene's germline CDR1 is SGDLS and CDR2 YYNGEE. Trimming took 4 bases from V and 4 from J, leaving 16 bases between them. CDR3 size: 15 residues. The CDR3 DNA reads as TGTGCCAGCAGCCCAGAGGGCTCCAGAGCAGATACGCAGTATTTT. It specifies CASSPEGSRADTQYF.

The chain is built from TRBV6-1 and TRBJ2-2; 9 nucleotides align to TRBD1. The germline V gene has CDR1 MNHNS and CDR2 SASEGT. The CDR3 sequence is 15 residues long. Trimming took 8 bases from V and 4 from J; bases not matched to a gene: 8. The CDR3 nucleotides read TGTGCCAGCTGGGCTCGGACAGGGGTCACCGGGGAGCTGTTTTTT. This sequence encodes CASWARTGVTGELFF.

V usage is TRBV4-2 and J usage is TRBJ1-5; D perhaps matches TRBD1 (5 bases). Trimming cost V 4 bases and J 2 bases, with 30 bases left between them. The CDR3 sequence is 21 residues long. Per germline, CDR1 LGHNA and CDR2 YNFKEQ. Here the CDR3 DNA reads TGTGCCAGCAGCCGGAGCCCCCAGGGCAGGGATAGTTGGACTGGCAATCAGCCCCAGCATTTT. Protein product: CASSRSPQGRDSWTGNQPQHF.

In the case of this clone: Other DNA sequences of this sample code for an identical CDR3. The chain joins TRBV20-1 to TRBJ1-1; D gene unclear. Germline V lookup: CDR1 DFQATT, CDR2 SNEGSKA (reference sequence). V lost 1 base and J lost 3, with 3 bases in between. The CDR3 loop spans 11 amino acids. This CDR3 is CSARGYTEAFF. Here the CDR3 DNA reads TGCAGTGCTAGAGGTTACACTGAAGCTTTCTTT.

The chain combines TRBV27 with TRBJ2-7; D may be TRBD1 (6 bases). V gave up 0 bases and J gave up 2 bases, with 8 bases separating them. The germline CDR1 and CDR2 sequences are MNHEY and SMNVEV (reference sequence). The CDR3 is made up of 14 amino acids. The CDR3 loop reads CASSLSDSTYEQYF. The DNA for the CDR3 is TGTGCCAGCAGTTTATCGGACAGTACCTACGAGCAGTACTTC.